This T cell receptor (beta chain) originates from a study of OX40 agonist ivuxolimab in advanced cancers. Study context: The group had a mean age of about 65 years, ranged from about 20 to 80, and was 75% to 85% male.

Sampling of blood occurred at baseline, cycle 4 day 1, and cycle 7 day 1. Study observations and caveats: Averaging showed that CD8+ T cells had more expanded clones than CD4+ did.

CDR3 length: 14 amino acids. The V end was cut by 8 bases, the J end by 0 bases, with 14 bases between. Germline V gene lookup returns CDR1 SQVTM and CDR2 ANQGSEA. The table came from immunoSEQ multiplex PCR; TCRdb's copy has only in-frame clones and leaves some out. The top ten hold around 0.35% of the sample, which has nearly 80,000 clones, roughly 91% seen once. A remark on this clone: The antigen is unknown.

This receptor was taken from an adult with an advanced solid tumor such as melanoma, head and neck, liver or kidney cancer. The material was CD4+ or CD8+ T cells sorted from blood, obtained in a trial of the OX40 agonist ivuxolimab. The chain has TRBV29-1 and TRBJ2-1, with D perhaps TRBD1 (5 bases). CDR3: CSSTTAISYNEQFF. The CDR3 DNA reads TGCAGCTCCACGACAGCGATCTCCTACAATGAGCAGTTCTTC.